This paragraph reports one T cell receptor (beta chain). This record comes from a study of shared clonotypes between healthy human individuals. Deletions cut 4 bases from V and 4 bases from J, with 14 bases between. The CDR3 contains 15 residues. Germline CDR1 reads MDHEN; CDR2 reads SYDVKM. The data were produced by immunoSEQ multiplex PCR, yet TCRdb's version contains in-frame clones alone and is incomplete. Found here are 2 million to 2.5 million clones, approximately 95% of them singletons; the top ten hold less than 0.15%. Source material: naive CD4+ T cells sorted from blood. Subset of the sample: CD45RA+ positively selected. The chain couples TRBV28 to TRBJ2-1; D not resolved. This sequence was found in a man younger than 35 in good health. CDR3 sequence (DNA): TGTGCCAGCAGTTCTAATGGATTCCTGTACAATGAGCAGTTCTTC. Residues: CASSSNGFLYNEQFF.